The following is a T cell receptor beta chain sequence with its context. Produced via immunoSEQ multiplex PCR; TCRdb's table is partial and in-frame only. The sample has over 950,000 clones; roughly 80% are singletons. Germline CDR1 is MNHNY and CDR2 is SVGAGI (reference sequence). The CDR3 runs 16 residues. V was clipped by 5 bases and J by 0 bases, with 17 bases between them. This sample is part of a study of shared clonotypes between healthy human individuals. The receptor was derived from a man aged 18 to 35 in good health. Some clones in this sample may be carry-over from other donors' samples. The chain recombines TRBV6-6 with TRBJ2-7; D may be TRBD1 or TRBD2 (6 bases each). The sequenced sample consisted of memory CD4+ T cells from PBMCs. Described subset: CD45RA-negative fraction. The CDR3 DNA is TGTGCCAGCAGTACTCGCGGAGGGGGTTCCTCCTACGAGCAGTACTTC. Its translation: CASSTRGGGSSYEQYF.